The source of this T cell receptor (beta chain) is a study of CD8 T cells in ankylosing spondylitis. Notes on the study in general: For ankylosing spondylitis blood, a TCR beta motif of under ten highly homologous variants appeared characteristic. Disease-linked clones displayed a CD8+ phenotype and appeared relatively rarely in peripheral blood.

Details on this clonotype: Its target is unknown.

TCRdb independently ran MiXCR on the 5' RACE reads; one entry per CDR3 protein. The repertoire holds some 290,000 distinct CDR3 sequences, with around 20% as singletons. V shed 3 bases and J 3 bases; nucleotides not matched to a gene: 5. Germline V gene data show CDR1 as SNHLY and CDR2 as FYNNEI. The CDR3 contains 16 residues. The TCR comes from a male donor with ankylosing spondylitis or in good health (not recorded which). The genes are TRBV2 and TRBJ1-4; 9 positions agree with TRBD1. Sequences were obtained from blood, either unsorted or a sorted T cell fraction (not recorded which). The chain's CDR3 is CASSDLWDRANEKLFF. The CDR3 nucleotides read TGTGCCAGCAGTGATCTCTGGGACAGGGCTAATGAAAAACTGTTTTTT. The full variable domain, its missing parts supplied by reference TRBV2 and TRBJ1-4, is EPEVTQTPSHQVTQMGQEVILRCVPISNHLYFYWYRQILGQKVEFLVSFYNNEISEKSEIFDDQFSVERPDGSNFTLKIRSTKLEDSAMYFCASSDLWDRANEKLFFGSGTQLSVL.